This TCR beta chain came from a study of T cells in Graves' hyperthyroidism and ophthalmopathy. Findings and caveats of the study: Most thyroid clonotypes expanded above 0.001 were also detected in blood.

Trimming pared 6 bases from V and 1 base from J, leaving 12 bases between. The CDR3 is made up of 14 amino acids. Germline CDR1 is SGHRS and CDR2 is YFSETQ. TCR beta CDR3 regions were amplified from RNA. HTBI primers were the set used in a first-round RT-PCR of the TCR CDR3. Each CDR3 protein is one row after TCRdb ran MiXCR on the multiplex PCR reads. Of roughly 720,000 distinct CDR3 sequences in the sample, around 15% were seen once. In patients aged 18 to 65, hyperthyroidism was newly diagnosed, with duration under 2 months. Thyroid ultrasound, orbital computed tomography, clinical symptoms, and serum thyroxine and TRAb underpinned diagnoses. As for this clonotype: Its antigen is not identified.

Material: blood. The source is a man over 45 with Graves' hyperthyroidism. The chain is built from TRBV5-1 and TRBJ2-3; D remains unclear. The CDR3 DNA reads TGCGCCAGCAACCTGAACCCCGGCACAGATACGCAGTATTTT. This translates into CASNLNPGTDTQYF.